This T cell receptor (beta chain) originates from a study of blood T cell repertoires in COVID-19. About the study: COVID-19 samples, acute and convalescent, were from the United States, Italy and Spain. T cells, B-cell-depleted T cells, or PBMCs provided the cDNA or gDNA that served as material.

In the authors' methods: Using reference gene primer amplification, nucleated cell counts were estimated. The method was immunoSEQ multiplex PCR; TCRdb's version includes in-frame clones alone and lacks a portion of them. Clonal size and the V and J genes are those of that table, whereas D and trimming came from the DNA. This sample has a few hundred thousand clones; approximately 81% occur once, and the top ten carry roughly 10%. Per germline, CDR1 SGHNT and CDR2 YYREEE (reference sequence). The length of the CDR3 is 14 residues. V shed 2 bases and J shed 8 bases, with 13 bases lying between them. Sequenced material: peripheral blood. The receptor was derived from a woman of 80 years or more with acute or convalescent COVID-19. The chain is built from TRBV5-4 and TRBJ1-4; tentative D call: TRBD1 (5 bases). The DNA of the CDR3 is TGTGCCAGCAGCTTTAACGGGGGATGGGAAAAACTGTTTTTT. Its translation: CASSFNGGWEKLFF.